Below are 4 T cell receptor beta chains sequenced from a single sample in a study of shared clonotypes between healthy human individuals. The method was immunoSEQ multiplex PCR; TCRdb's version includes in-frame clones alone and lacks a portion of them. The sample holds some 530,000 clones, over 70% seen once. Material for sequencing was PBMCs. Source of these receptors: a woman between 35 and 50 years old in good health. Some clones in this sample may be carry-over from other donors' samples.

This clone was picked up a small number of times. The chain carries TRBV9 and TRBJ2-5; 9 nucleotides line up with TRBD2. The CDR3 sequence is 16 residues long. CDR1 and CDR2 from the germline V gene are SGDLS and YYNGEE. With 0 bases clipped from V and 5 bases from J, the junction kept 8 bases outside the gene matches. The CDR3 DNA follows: TGTGCCAGCAGCGTAGACTTAGCGGGAGCAGGGGAGACCCAGTACTTC. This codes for CASSVDLAGAGETQYF. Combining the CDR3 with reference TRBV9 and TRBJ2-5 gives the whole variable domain DSGVTQTPKHLITATGQRVTLRCSPRSGDLSVYWYQQSLDQGLQFLIQYYNGEERAKGNILERFSAQQFPDLHSELNLSSLELGDSALYFCASSVDLAGAGETQYFGPGTRLLVL.

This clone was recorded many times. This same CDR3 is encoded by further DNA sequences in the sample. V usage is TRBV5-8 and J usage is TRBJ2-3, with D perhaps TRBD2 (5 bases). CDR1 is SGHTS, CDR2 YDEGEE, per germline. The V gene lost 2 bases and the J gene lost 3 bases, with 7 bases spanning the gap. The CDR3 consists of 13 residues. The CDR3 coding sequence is TGTGCCAGCAGCTTCGAGGGAACAGATACGCAGTATTTT. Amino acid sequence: CASSFEGTDTQYF.

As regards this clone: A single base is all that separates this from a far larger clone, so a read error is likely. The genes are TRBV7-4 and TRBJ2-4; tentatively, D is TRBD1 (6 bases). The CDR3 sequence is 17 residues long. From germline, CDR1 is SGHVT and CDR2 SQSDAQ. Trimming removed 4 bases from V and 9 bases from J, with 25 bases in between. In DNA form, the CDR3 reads TGTGCCAGCAGCTCGACCGGGGTGGCTCCCGGCAGGGGCATTCAGTACTTC. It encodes CASSSTGVAPGRGIQYF. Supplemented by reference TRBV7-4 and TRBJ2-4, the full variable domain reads GAGVSQSPRYKVAKRGRDVALRCDSISGHVTLYWYRQTLGQGSEVLTYSQSDAQRDKSGRPSGRFSAERPERSVSTLKIQRTEQGDSAVYLCASSSTGVAPGRGIQYFGAGTRLSVL.

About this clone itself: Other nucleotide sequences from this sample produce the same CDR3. The CDR3 spells CASSLDPRPYEQYF. Written as DNA, the CDR3 is TGTGCCAGCAGCTTAGACCCCAGACCTTACGAGCAGTACTTC. The chain carries TRBV7-9 and TRBJ2-7; no reliable D call. This CDR3 is 14 amino acids long. V was clipped by 1 base and J by 4 bases, with 11 bases between them. Looked up from germline, CDR1 is SEHNR and CDR2 is FQNEAQ (reference sequence).